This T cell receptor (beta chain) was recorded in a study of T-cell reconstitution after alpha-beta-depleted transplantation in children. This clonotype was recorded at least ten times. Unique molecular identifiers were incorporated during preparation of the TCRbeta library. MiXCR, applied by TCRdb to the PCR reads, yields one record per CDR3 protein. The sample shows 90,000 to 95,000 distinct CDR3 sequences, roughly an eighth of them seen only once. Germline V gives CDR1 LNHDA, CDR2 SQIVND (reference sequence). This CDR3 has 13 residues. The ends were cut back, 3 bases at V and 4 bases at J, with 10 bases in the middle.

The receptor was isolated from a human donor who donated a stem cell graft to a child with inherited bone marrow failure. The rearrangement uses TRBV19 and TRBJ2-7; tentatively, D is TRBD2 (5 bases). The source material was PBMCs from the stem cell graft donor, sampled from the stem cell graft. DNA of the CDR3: TGTGCCAGTAGTATCGGGAAGGGTTACGAGCAGTACTTC. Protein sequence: CASSIGKGYEQYF.